This T cell receptor beta chain was sequenced during a study of Ad26.COV2.S vaccination and SARS-CoV-2 variants. Study at large: Ad26.COV2.S given intramuscularly, once or twice 56 days apart. Whole-study results and caveats: Reported post-vaccination CD8+ and CD4+ T cell responses to spike showed substantial breadth. Estimates derived from TCR breadth and depth analyses may have underestimated total T cell responses.

Trimming cost V 3 bases and J 0 bases, with 6 bases left between them. The CDR3 runs 15 residues. Germline V gene sequence: CDR1 SEHNR, CDR2 FQNEAQ (reference sequence). Assay used: immunoSEQ multiplex PCR; TCRdb lists only in-frame clones, some missing. The sample holds hundreds of thousands of clones, approximately 88% seen once. Comments on this clone: Its target is not known.

Stated treatment: around 19 received Ad26.COV2.S at low or high dose, single or two shots; roughly 5 received placebo; per-sample allocation not given. Sampling occurred on day 63 after the first vaccine or placebo injection. The sequenced sample was peripheral blood, obtained in a trial of Ad26.COV2.S vaccine versus placebo. This receptor was identified in a person between 18 and 65 years old who received the Ad26.COV2.S COVID-19 vaccine or a placebo. The chain joins TRBV7-9 to TRBJ2-6; unclear D gene. The CDR3 spells CASSLQLSGANVLTF. Written as DNA, the CDR3 is TGTGCCAGCAGCTTGCAGCTCTCTGGGGCCAACGTCCTGACTTTC.